This T cell receptor beta chain was obtained from a study of blood T cell repertoires in COVID-19. V was shortened by 7 bases and J by 0 bases, with 12 bases between the two germline ends. CDR3 length: 14 amino acids. CDR1 and CDR2 (germline): SEHNR, FQNEAQ (reference sequence). Some clones are missing from TCRdb's copy, which holds only in-frame ones; the method was immunoSEQ multiplex PCR. Altogether 150,000 to 200,000 clones are present, 85% to 90% being singletons, with the ten largest covering roughly an eighth. This receptor was identified in a woman aged 70-85 years with COVID-19, enrolled during active disease. V usage is TRBV7-9 and J usage is TRBJ1-2, with D tentatively TRBD1 (6 bases). Source material: peripheral blood. CDR3 residues: CASTPTGPNYGYTF. CDR3 in DNA: TGTGCCAGCACACCGACAGGCCCTAACTATGGCTACACCTTC.